This entry features one T cell receptor (beta chain) sequence. Its antigen remains unidentified. The data stem from a study of T cell responses to AZD1222 COVID-19 vaccine. Here immunoSEQ multiplex PCR was the method, and the copy in TCRdb shows in-frame clones only, minus some. The sample has about 120,000 clones; 88% are singletons. Study results and limitations: Reportedly, close to half of spike-specific TCRs are directed against unmutated variant regions. It was only after the peak T cell response that any repertoires were sampled. CD4 TCRs associated with vaccination spanned spike, dominating at 160-218 and 743-854.

The ends were cut back, 0 bases at V and 2 bases at J, with 4 bases in the middle. The germline V gene has CDR1 SNHLY and CDR2 FYNNEI. The CDR3 spans 13 residues. The chain combines TRBV2 with TRBJ1-1; no clear D gene. Here the sequenced sample was peripheral blood, taken on day 0 of AZD1222 vaccination. This TCR came from an adult in good health. The CDR3 region is CASSEAFNTEAFF. CDR3 nucleotide sequence: TGTGCCAGCAGTGAAGCGTTTAACACTGAAGCTTTCTTT.